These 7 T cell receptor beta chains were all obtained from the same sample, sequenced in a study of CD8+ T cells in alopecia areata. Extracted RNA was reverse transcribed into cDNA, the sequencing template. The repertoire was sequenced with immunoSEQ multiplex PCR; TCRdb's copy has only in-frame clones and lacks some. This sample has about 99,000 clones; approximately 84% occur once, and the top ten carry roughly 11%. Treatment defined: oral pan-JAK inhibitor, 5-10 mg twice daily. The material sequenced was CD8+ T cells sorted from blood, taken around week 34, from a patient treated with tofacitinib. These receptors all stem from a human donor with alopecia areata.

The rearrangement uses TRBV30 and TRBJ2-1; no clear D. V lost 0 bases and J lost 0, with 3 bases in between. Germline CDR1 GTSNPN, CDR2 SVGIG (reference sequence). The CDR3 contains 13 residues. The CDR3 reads CAWSVHSYNEQFF. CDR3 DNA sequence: TGTGCCTGGAGTGTACACTCCTACAATGAGCAGTTCTTC.

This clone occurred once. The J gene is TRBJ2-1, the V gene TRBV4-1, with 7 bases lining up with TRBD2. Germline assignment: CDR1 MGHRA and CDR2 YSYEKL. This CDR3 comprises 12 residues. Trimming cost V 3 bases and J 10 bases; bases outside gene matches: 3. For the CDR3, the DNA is TGCGCCAGCAGCCAGGGACTAACCGAGCAGTTCTTC. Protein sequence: CASSQGLTEQFF.

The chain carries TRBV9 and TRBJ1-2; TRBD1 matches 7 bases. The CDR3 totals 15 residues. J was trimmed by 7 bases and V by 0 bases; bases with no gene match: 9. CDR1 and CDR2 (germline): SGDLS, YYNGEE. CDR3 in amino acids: CASSVDSLDRFGYTF. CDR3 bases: TGTGCCAGCAGCGTAGATTCTCTGGACAGGTTTGGCTACACCTTC.

DNA of the CDR3: TGTGCCAGCAACCCAGGGGCAAGCTCCTACGAGCAGTACTTC. Protein product: CASNPGASSYEQYF. V is TRBV6-1 and J is TRBJ2-7; tentative D call: TRBD1 (6 bases). Germline-derived CDR1 and CDR2 are MNHNS and SASEGT. This CDR3 is built from 14 residues. V lost 7 bases and J lost 0, with 13 bases in between.

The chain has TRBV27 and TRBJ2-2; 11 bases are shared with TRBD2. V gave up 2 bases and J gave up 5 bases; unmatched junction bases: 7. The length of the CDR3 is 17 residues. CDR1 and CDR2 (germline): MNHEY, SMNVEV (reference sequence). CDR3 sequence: CASSLVSGLAVTGELFF. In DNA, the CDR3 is TGTGCCAGCAGTTTAGTTTCGGGACTAGCGGTAACCGGGGAGCTGTTTTTT.

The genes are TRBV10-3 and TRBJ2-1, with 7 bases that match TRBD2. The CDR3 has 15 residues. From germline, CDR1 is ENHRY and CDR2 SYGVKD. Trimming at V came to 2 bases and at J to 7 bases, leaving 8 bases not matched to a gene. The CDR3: CAISERGGSSNEQFF. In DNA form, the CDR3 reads TGTGCCATCAGTGAGCGCGGCGGGAGCTCGAATGAGCAGTTCTTC.

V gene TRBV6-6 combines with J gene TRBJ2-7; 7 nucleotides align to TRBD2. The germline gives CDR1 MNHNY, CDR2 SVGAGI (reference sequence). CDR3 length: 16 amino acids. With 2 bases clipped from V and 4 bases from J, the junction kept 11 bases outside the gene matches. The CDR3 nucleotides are TGTGCCAGCAGTTACCGGGCGGGAGAGTCTCATTACGAGCAGTACTTC. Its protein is CASSYRAGESHYEQYF.